This TCR beta chain originates from a study of blood T cell repertoires in COVID-19. Study overall: Sample material is recorded as cDNA or gDNA derived from T cells, B-cell-depleted T cells, or PBMCs.

Participants had their cohort set by participant-reported clinical history. The CDR3 extends over 13 amino acids. V gave up 6 bases and J gave up 7 bases, with 15 bases separating them. CDR1 MNHEY and CDR2 SMNVEV come from the germline V gene (reference sequence). Clones were sequenced by immunoSEQ multiplex PCR, and TCRdb holds only the in-frame ones, with some missing. Of around 230,000 clones in the sample, roughly four fifths were seen once. This clone has ten or more counts. The sequence was collected from a man aged 35 to 55 who had recovered from COVID-19. What was sequenced was PBMCs or T cells enriched from blood (not recorded which). This chain uses TRBV27 with TRBJ2-5; tentative D call: TRBD1 (6 bases). The CDR3 region is CASSRGPFVTQYF. The CDR3 bases are TGTGCCAGCAGCAGGGGCCCTTTTGTGACCCAGTACTTC.